What follows are 20 T cell receptor beta chains derived from one specimen sequenced in a study of cytomegalovirus exposure and HLA in healthy donors. This PCR relied on a set of 60 Vbeta primers and 13 Jbeta primers. Data came from immunoSEQ multiplex PCR; TCRdb stores just in-frame clones and leaves some out. The sample consists of some 96,000 clones, more than 70% of them appearing once. The sample was PBMCs. The receptors were sampled from a woman aged 55-69 years in good health and CMV-seropositive.

This rearrangement joins TRBV7-3 to TRBJ2-5; D remains ambiguous. The CDR3 consists of 13 residues. CDR1 and CDR2 (germline): SGHTA, FQGTGA. V was cut by 2 bases and J by 5 bases, with 9 bases left in between. The CDR3 DNA follows: TGTGCCAGCAGCTTAGGCCGGGTGGAGACCCAGTACTTC. It yields the protein CASSLGRVETQYF.

CDR3 sequence reads: CASTETQGFEAFF. CDR3 DNA sequence: TGTGCCAGCACTGAGACTCAGGGGTTTGAAGCTTTCTTT. The rearrangement joins TRBV6-1 to TRBJ1-1; weak D call: TRBD1 (6 bases). Per the germline V gene, CDR1 is MNHNS and CDR2 is SASEGT. Trimming took 7 bases from V and 7 from J, leaving 16 bases between them. This CDR3 region has 13 residues.

This chain joins TRBV6-1 and TRBJ2-6; possible D gene TRBD2, 7 bases. The CDR3 spans 16 residues. V was clipped by 2 bases and J by 0 bases, with 8 bases between them. Germline V gives CDR1 MNHNS, CDR2 SASEGT. CDR3 loop: CASSERGGSGANVLTF. The CDR3 nucleotides read TGTGCCAGCAGTGAAAGGGGGGGCTCTGGGGCCAACGTCCTGACTTTC.

This chain connects TRBV5-1 to TRBJ1-2; D is undetermined. This CDR3 spans 14 amino acids. Germline V gene data show CDR1 as SGHRS and CDR2 as YFSETQ. The V end lost 0 bases, the J end lost 7 bases, and 13 bases lay between the germline ends. In nucleotides, the CDR3 is TGCGCCAGCAGCTTGGACCCCGGGAGGACTGGCTACACCTTC. It codes for CASSLDPGRTGYTF.

The chain has TRBV5-1 and TRBJ2-2; D may be TRBD1 (6 bases). The CDR3 runs 13 residues. CDR1 SGHRS and CDR2 YFSETQ come from the germline V gene. V was trimmed by 0 bases and J by 6 bases, leaving 6 bases between them. The CDR3 coding sequence is TGCGCCAGCAGCTTGGAGGGGGCCGGGGAGCTGTTTTTT. Protein product: CASSLEGAGELFF.

The chain joins TRBV7-9 to TRBJ1-2; 9 positions match TRBD1. CDR1 is SEHNR, CDR2 FQNEAQ, per germline (reference sequence). The CDR3 has 15 amino acids. V lost 5 bases, J lost 6 bases, and 10 bases stayed unmatched. The CDR3 protein is CASSPAGTGRDGYTF. The CDR3 nucleotides are TGTGCCAGCAGCCCCGCAGGGACAGGGCGAGATGGCTACACCTTC.

The chain links TRBV15 to TRBJ2-5; D gene ambiguous. TRBJ2-7 explains the end of the DNA better; the J call may be wrong. CDR3 length equals 13 residues. Germline CDR1 is LNHNV and CDR2 is YYDKDF (reference sequence). This CDR3 reads CATSRGASYEQYF. Here the CDR3 DNA reads TGTGCCACCAGCAGAGGGGCGAGCTACGAGCAGTACTTC.

V gene TRBV18 combines with J gene TRBJ2-7; TRBD1 matches 9 bases. The CDR3 has 14 amino acids. Per germline, CDR1 KGHSH and CDR2 LQKENI. Trimming removed 2 bases from V and 3 bases from J; junction bases left unmatched: 2. DNA for the CDR3: TGTGCCAGCTCACCAACAGGGGGCTACTACGAGCAGTACTTC. Translating it yields CASSPTGGYYEQYF.

This clone turned up a few times. The chain couples TRBV28 to TRBJ2-7; 7 bases are a match to TRBD1. Germline V gene sequence: CDR1 MDHEN, CDR2 SYDVKM. This CDR3 has 14 residues. V lost 5 bases to trimming and J lost 5 bases; unmatched junction nucleotides: 9. CDR3: CASSTGQVGHEQYF. The CDR3 nucleotides read TGTGCCAGCAGTACAGGACAGGTCGGCCACGAGCAGTACTTC.

The chain couples TRBV19 to TRBJ1-2; D is undetermined. Trimming stripped 6 bases from V and 3 bases from J, with 20 bases between. In germline, CDR1 is LNHDA, CDR2 SQIVND (reference sequence). This CDR3 is built from 16 residues. The DNA of the CDR3 is TGTGCCAGTAGGTGGGGTCGCGGGGTCGGAGACTATGGCTACACCTTC. The encoded protein is CASRWGRGVGDYGYTF.

The chain uses TRBV11-3 and TRBJ2-3; D unresolved. The CDR3 covers 13 residues. V was clipped by 2 bases and J by 4 bases, with 7 bases between them. In germline, CDR1 is SGHNT, CDR2 YENEEA. As DNA, the CDR3 is TGTGCCAGCAGCTTATTGTCCGCAGATACGCAGTATTTT. It codes for CASSLLSADTQYF. The variable domain in full, with the rest retrieved from reference TRBV11-3 and TRBJ2-3, is EAGVVQSPRYKIIEKKQPVAFWCNPISGHNTLYWYLQNLGQGPELLIRYENEEAVDDSQLPKDRFSAERLKGVDSTLKIQPAELGDSAVYLCASSLLSADTQYFGPGTRLTVL.

V is TRBV5-4 and J is TRBJ1-3, with TRBD1 matching over 8 bases. V shed 4 bases, J shed 2 bases, and the junction held 5 bases outside the gene matches. Germline V lookup: CDR1 SGHNT, CDR2 YYREEE (reference sequence). This CDR3 is built from 15 residues. CDR3 nucleotides: TGTGCCAGCAGCCAGGGACAGGCTGCTGGAAACACCATATATTTT. The encoded protein is CASSQGQAAGNTIYF.

The chain has TRBV13 and TRBJ2-1, with 11 bases that match TRBD2. V dropped 0 bases and J dropped 9; count of bases not matched to a gene: 7. The CDR3 length is 16 residues. Germline CDR1 PRHDT, CDR2 FYEKMQ (reference sequence). CDR3 in amino acids: CASSLGPRLAGREQFF. DNA for the CDR3: TGTGCCAGCAGCTTAGGGCCGAGACTAGCGGGACGTGAGCAGTTCTTC.

This chain uses TRBV6-4 with TRBJ2-1; 7 bases agree with TRBD2. There are 14 residues in the CDR3. With V trimmed by 7 bases and J by 8 bases, 11 bases remained unmatched. CDR1 is MRHNA, CDR2 SNTAGT, per germline. DNA of the CDR3: TGTGCCAGCAAGATTAGCGGGTACACTCATGAGCAGTTCTTC. Protein product: CASKISGYTHEQFF.

This clone has only a few counts. V and J are TRBV30 and TRBJ1-3; D unresolved. Germline loops: CDR1 GTSNPN, CDR2 SVGIG (reference sequence). The CDR3 sequence is 13 residues long. The V and J ends lost 2 bases and 2 bases respectively, with 7 bases between them. DNA of the CDR3: TGTGCCTGGAGTCTAGGCGCTGGAAACACCATATATTTT. Encoded protein: CAWSLGAGNTIYF. The full variable domain, in which reference TRBV30 and TRBJ1-3 provide the parts outside the CDR3, is SQTIHQWPATLVQPVGSPLSLECTVEGTSNPNLYWYRQAAGRGLQLLFYSVGIGQISSEVPQNLSASRPQDRQFILSSKKLLLSDSGFYLCAWSLGAGNTIYFGEGSWLTVV.

V usage is TRBV28 and J usage is TRBJ2-3, with a tentative D call TRBD1 (6 bases). CDR3 length equals 15 residues. The germline V and J ends were trimmed by 6 bases and 2 bases, with 15 bases remaining between them. Germline CDR1 reads MDHEN; CDR2 reads SYDVKM. The CDR3 here is CASRTRHRDTDTQYF. The DNA for the CDR3 is TGTGCCAGCAGAACTCGGCACAGGGACACAGATACGCAGTATTTT.

The V gene is TRBV4-1, the J gene TRBJ2-5; 8 nucleotides align to TRBD2. The DNA end lines up better with TRBJ2-7; the J call may be wrong. CDR1 is MGHRA, CDR2 YSYEKL, per germline. CDR3 length equals 17 residues. CDR3 coding DNA: TGCGCCAGCAGCCAAGGTTTAGCGGGATCGAGCTCCTACGAGCAGTACTTC. This gives the protein CASSQGLAGSSSYEQYF.

In this sample, this clone turned up a few times. This rearrangement joins TRBV4-1 to TRBJ2-7, with 9 bases identical to TRBD2. This CDR3 spans 14 amino acids. Per the germline V gene, CDR1 is MGHRA and CDR2 is YSYEKL. V was clipped by 6 bases and J by 6 bases; unmatched bases: 9. In nucleotides, the CDR3 is TGCGCCAGCAGACCCTTGGGACTAGCAGGCGAGCAGTACTTC. Its protein product is CASRPLGLAGEQYF.

J is TRBJ2-1 and V is TRBV30; D ambiguous. The CDR3 runs to 13 residues. Trimming removed 0 bases from V and 5 bases from J, with 8 bases in between. From germline, CDR1 is GTSNPN and CDR2 SVGIG (reference sequence). CDR3 DNA: TGTGCCTGGAGTGTCGACACCGACAATGAGCAGTTCTTC. Amino acids: CAWSVDTDNEQFF.

This clone was counted a few times. V gene TRBV5-1 combines with J gene TRBJ2-1; TRBD2 aligns across 9 bases. The CDR3 loop spans 13 amino acids. The J segment lost 5 bases and the V segment lost 3 bases, leaving 0 bases of the junction unmatched. Germline loops: CDR1 SGHRS, CDR2 YFSETQ. CDR3 amino acids: CASSWTSDNEQFF. In DNA, the CDR3 is TGCGCCAGCAGCTGGACTAGCGACAATGAGCAGTTCTTC.